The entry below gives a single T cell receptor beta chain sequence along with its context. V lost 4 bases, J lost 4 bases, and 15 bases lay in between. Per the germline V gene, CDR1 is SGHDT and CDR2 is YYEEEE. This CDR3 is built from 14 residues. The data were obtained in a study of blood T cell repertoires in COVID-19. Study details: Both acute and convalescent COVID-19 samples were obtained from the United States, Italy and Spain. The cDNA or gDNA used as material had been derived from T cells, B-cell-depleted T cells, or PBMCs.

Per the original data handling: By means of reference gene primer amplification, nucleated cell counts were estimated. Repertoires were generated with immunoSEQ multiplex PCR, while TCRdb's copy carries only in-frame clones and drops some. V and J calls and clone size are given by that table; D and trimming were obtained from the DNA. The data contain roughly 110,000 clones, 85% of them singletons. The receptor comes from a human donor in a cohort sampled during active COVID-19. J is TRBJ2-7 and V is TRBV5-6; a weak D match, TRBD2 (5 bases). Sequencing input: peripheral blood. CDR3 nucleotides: TGTGCCAGCAGCCTGCGGACTCTCGCTTACGAGCAGTACTTC. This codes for CASSLRTLAYEQYF.